A few counts support the clone carrying this TCR beta chain. The data were obtained in a study of blood T cell repertoires in COVID-19. Study details: Some COVID-19 samples were acute and others convalescent; all came from the United States, Italy and Spain. T cells, B-cell-depleted T cells, or PBMCs provided the cDNA or gDNA that served as material.

The Seattle patients, enrolled during active infection, were followed longitudinally. In the authors' workflow: Reference gene primer amplification gave estimated nucleated cell counts. The assay was immunoSEQ multiplex PCR, and TCRdb's table has in-frame clones only and misses some. V, J and clone size were drawn from that table, and D and trimming were deduced from the DNA. The table shows roughly 150,000 clones, with 84% occurring only once. Germline CDR1 reads SGHRS; CDR2 reads YFSETQ. V trimming: 4 bases; J trimming: 7 bases; junction bases outside the gene matches: 11. This CDR3 comprises 17 residues.

Sequencing used peripheral blood. The rearrangement links TRBV5-1 to TRBJ1-6; the match to TRBD1 covers 10 bases. The sequence came from a woman of 80 years or more with COVID-19, enrolled during active disease. The CDR3 loop is CASSPTPGTGENSPLHF. The DNA for the CDR3 is TGCGCCAGCAGCCCCACACCCGGGACAGGGGAGAATTCACCCCTCCACTTT. Together with reference TRBV5-1 and TRBJ1-6, the CDR3 gives the full variable domain: KAGVTQTPRYLIKTRGQQVTLSCSPISGHRSVSWYQQTPGQGLQFLFEYFSETQRNKGNFPGRFSGRQFSNSRSEMNVSTLELGDSALYLCASSPTPGTGENSPLHFGNGTRLTVT.